The 29 T cell receptor beta chains given below trace back to one sample, sequenced in a study of cytomegalovirus exposure and HLA in healthy donors. PCR involved 60 Vbeta and 13 Jbeta primers. Produced via immunoSEQ multiplex PCR; TCRdb's table is partial and in-frame only. The sample has about 160,000 clones, around 72% seen once. The sequenced sample was PBMCs. The receptors originated from a man aged 40-49 years in good health and CMV-seropositive.

This clone showed up just once. J is TRBJ1-1 and V is TRBV5-8, with D possibly being TRBD1 (6 bases). Germline values: CDR1 SGHTS, CDR2 YDEGEE. This CDR3 region has 15 residues. V shed 10 bases and J shed 5 bases, with 24 bases lying between them. The CDR3 DNA sequence: TGTGCCTCCCCAGAGGGGGGGGGTAGTGAAACTGAAGCTTTCTTT. Amino acids: CASPEGGGSETEAFF.

V gene TRBV5-6 combines with J gene TRBJ1-4; 11 nucleotides align to TRBD1. The CDR3 sequence is 15 residues long. Losses at the gene ends were 4 bases for V and 10 bases for J; bases not matched to a gene: 9. Per germline, CDR1 SGHDT and CDR2 YYEEEE. DNA of the CDR3: TGTGCCAGCAGCGCAGCCGGGACAGGGGGGACAAAACTGTTTTTT. The encoded protein is CASSAAGTGGTKLFF.

V is TRBV29-1 and J is TRBJ2-3; D remains unclear. Germline V gene data show CDR1 as SQVTM and CDR2 as ANQGSEA. Trimming removed 6 bases at V and 2 bases at J, with 6 bases between. This CDR3 spans 11 amino acids. The DNA for the CDR3 is TGCAGCGTGGCATTCACAGATACGCAGTATTTT. The encoded protein is CSVAFTDTQYF.

This clone was counted a single time. This chain uses TRBV4-2 with TRBJ2-2, with D possibly being TRBD1 (6 bases). Germline V gene data show CDR1 as LGHNA and CDR2 as YNFKEQ. The CDR3 runs to 15 residues. Trimming removed 4 bases at V and 3 bases at J, with 12 bases between. Here the CDR3 reads CASSRRRQDTGELFF. The CDR3 DNA reads TGTGCCAGCAGCCGAAGACGACAGGACACCGGGGAGCTGTTTTTT.

This chain connects TRBV6-1 to TRBJ2-1; 11 bases line up with TRBD1. This CDR3 has 14 amino acids. V shed 3 bases, J shed 6 bases, and the junction held 1 base outside the gene matches. Germline V CDR1 and CDR2: MNHNS, SASEGT. CDR3 in amino acids: CASSDGTGGNEQFF. CDR3 DNA: TGTGCCAGCAGTGACGGGACAGGGGGCAATGAGCAGTTCTTC.

V is TRBV6-1 and J is TRBJ2-7, with D maybe TRBD2 (5 bases). This CDR3 has 12 amino acids. Germline CDR1 reads MNHNS; CDR2 reads SASEGT. Deletions cut 4 bases from V and 9 bases from J, with 13 bases between. Here the CDR3 DNA reads TGTGCCAGCAGTGCGCTGTTGGCGGGGCAGTACTTC. Translation: CASSALLAGQYF.

The chain couples TRBV6-8 to TRBJ2-3; 7 bases match TRBD1. The CDR3 spans 13 residues. The V gene end was trimmed by 4 bases and the J gene end by 8 bases; junction bases not matched to a gene: 6. Germline V gene data show CDR1 as MNHGY and CDR2 as SAAAGT. CDR3 DNA sequence: TGTGCCAGCAGTTGTAGGGGGCCCGGTACGCAGTATTTT. Translating it yields CASSCRGPGTQYF.

The V call is TRBV7-2, the J call TRBJ1-2, with D unclear. The CDR3 has 12 residues. Germline V CDR1 and CDR2: SGHTA, FQGNSA. Between the trimmed V and J ends, which lost 5 bases and 3 bases, there was a span of 7 bases. DNA for the CDR3: TGTGCCAGCAGCCCCCCCGACTATGGCTACACCTTC. Amino acid sequence: CASSPPDYGYTF.

The chain uses TRBV19 and TRBJ1-2; 9 nucleotides match TRBD1. The CDR3 runs 14 residues. V was clipped by 6 bases and J by 6 bases; unmatched bases: 8. Germline V gene lookup returns CDR1 LNHDA and CDR2 SQIVND (reference sequence). The CDR3 protein is CASRGDRASDGYTF. DNA for the CDR3: TGTGCCAGTAGGGGGGACAGGGCCTCAGATGGCTACACCTTC.

The gene calls are TRBV5-1 and TRBJ2-7; TRBD2 matches 7 bases. V shed 6 bases, J shed 2 bases, and the junction held 14 bases outside the gene matches. CDR1 is SGHRS and CDR2 is YFSETQ in the germline V gene. The CDR3 sequence is 16 residues long. The CDR3 DNA reads TGCGCCAGCATAGAATTGAGCGGGGAGGTACCCTACGAGCAGTACTTC. It encodes CASIELSGEVPYEQYF.

The genes are TRBV7-9 and TRBJ1-4; 10 bases are a match to TRBD1. From germline, CDR1 is SEHNR and CDR2 FQNEAQ (reference sequence). The CDR3 has 16 amino acids. Unmatched junction bases numbered 11, after V lost 5 bases and J lost 8 bases. The CDR3 DNA sequence: TGTGCCAGCAGCCCCCAGCGACAGGGGGCTCTGGAAAAACTGTTTTTT. It is translated as CASSPQRQGALEKLFF.

This clone was seen only once. V and J are TRBV9 and TRBJ2-1, with D possibly TRBD1 on 5 matching bases. This CDR3 spans 15 amino acids. The V end lost 3 bases, the J end lost 2 bases, and 12 bases lay between the germline ends. Germline CDR1 reads SGDLS; CDR2 reads YYNGEE. CDR3 DNA: TGTGCCAGCAGCGCGGACACCCTGCCCTACAATGAGCAGTTCTTC. It is translated as CASSADTLPYNEQFF.

The chain carries TRBV29-1 and TRBJ1-1; 7 bases match TRBD1. J was trimmed by 0 bases and V by 7 bases; bases with no gene match: 2. The length of the CDR3 is 12 residues. Germline V gives CDR1 SQVTM, CDR2 ANQGSEA. The CDR3: CSARGLNTEAFF. The CDR3, as DNA: TGCAGCGCTAGGGGGCTGAACACTGAAGCTTTCTTT. Full variable domain (missing parts from reference TRBV29-1 and TRBJ1-1): SAVISQKPSRDICQRGTSLTIQCQVDSQVTMMFWYRQQPGQSLTLIATANQGSEATYESGFVIDKFPISRPNLTFSTLTVSNMSPEDSSIYLCSARGLNTEAFFGQGTRLTVV.

The chain uses TRBV2 and TRBJ1-2; 9 bases map to TRBD1. With 6 bases clipped from V and 4 bases from J, the junction kept 3 bases outside the gene matches. This CDR3 region has 13 residues. Germline CDR1 reads SNHLY; CDR2 reads FYNNEI. For the CDR3, the DNA is TGTGCCAGCAGACAGGGGGCAGGCTATGGCTACACCTTC. Residues: CASRQGAGYGYTF.

The chain combines TRBV11-2 with TRBJ2-7, with 8 positions matching TRBD1. V shed 5 bases, J shed 3 bases, and the junction held 9 bases outside the gene matches. This CDR3 region has 15 residues. Per the germline V gene, CDR1 is SGHAT and CDR2 is FQNNGV. DNA for the CDR3: TGTGCCAGCAGCGGAATCAGGGGGCCCGTCTACGAGCAGTACTTC. It encodes CASSGIRGPVYEQYF.

The V gene is TRBV5-8, the J gene TRBJ1-5, with D maybe TRBD1 (6 bases). V lost 6 bases and J lost 1, with 17 bases in between. CDR1 SGHTS and CDR2 YDEGEE come from the germline V gene. The CDR3 totals 16 residues. The CDR3 sequence is CASNFRDRKSNQPQHF. In DNA, the CDR3 is TGTGCCAGCAACTTCCGTGACAGGAAAAGCAATCAGCCCCAGCATTTT.

This clone was seen only once. The chain joins TRBV6-1 to TRBJ1-1, with D uncertain. Per germline, CDR1 MNHNS and CDR2 SASEGT. This CDR3 is built from 15 residues. Trimming removed 7 bases at V and 0 bases at J, with 15 bases between. This CDR3 reads CASTHPNTMNTEAFF. The CDR3 DNA is TGTGCCAGCACTCACCCCAACACAATGAACACTGAAGCTTTCTTT.

This clone is a singleton in its sample. V gene TRBV14 combines with J gene TRBJ2-1; 8 bases agree with TRBD1. Germline CDR1 SGHDN, CDR2 FVKESK. J gave up 9 bases and V 4 bases, and 2 bases lay outside the gene matches. The CDR3 totals 12 residues. The chain's CDR3 is CASSPGGGEQFF. CDR3 DNA sequence: TGTGCCAGCAGCCCAGGGGGCGGTGAGCAGTTCTTC.

The CDR3 DNA reads TGTGCCAGTAGTATAGGAGGATCTAGCACAGATACGCAGTATTTT. This sequence encodes CASSIGGSSTDTQYF. The J gene is TRBJ2-3, the V gene TRBV19; no clear D gene. Germline V gives CDR1 LNHDA, CDR2 SQIVND (reference sequence). Trimming cost V 1 base and J 0 bases, with 8 bases left between them. This CDR3 contains 15 residues.

This chain connects TRBV11-1 to TRBJ2-3; 7 positions match TRBD1. Germline CDR1 and CDR2: SGHAT and FQDESV (reference sequence). Unmatched junction bases numbered 8, after V lost 5 bases and J lost 0 bases. This CDR3 region has 16 residues. The CDR3, as DNA: TGTGCCAGCAGCCTGAGGGGGCAACCTAGCACAGATACGCAGTATTTT. This gives the protein CASSLRGQPSTDTQYF.

The chain uses TRBV5-1 and TRBJ2-6; 7 positions agree with TRBD2. CDR1 is SGHRS, CDR2 YFSETQ, per germline. The CDR3 runs 18 residues. V was pared by 4 bases and J by 0 bases, with 10 bases of the junction left unmatched. The CDR3 loop reads CASSRSASGVSGANVLTF. The CDR3 region has the DNA TGCGCCAGCAGCCGATCAGCTAGCGGTGTCTCTGGGGCCAACGTCCTGACTTTC. The full variable domain, completed using reference TRBV5-1 and TRBJ2-6, is KAGVTQTPRYLIKTRGQQVTLSCSPISGHRSVSWYQQTPGQGLQFLFEYFSETQRNKGNFPGRFSGRQFSNSRSEMNVSTLELGDSALYLCASSRSASGVSGANVLTFGAGSRLTVL.

The J gene is TRBJ1-1, the V gene TRBV5-6, with TRBD1 as a possible D gene (6 bases). The germline CDR1 and CDR2 sequences are SGHDT and YYEEEE. V was shortened by 5 bases and J by 1 base, with 15 bases between the two germline ends. This CDR3 has 15 amino acids. CDR3 sequence: CASRAPGAPNTEAFF. The CDR3, as DNA: TGTGCCAGCAGAGCCCCAGGGGCCCCGAACACTGAAGCTTTCTTT.

V is TRBV11-2 and J is TRBJ2-2, with TRBD2 matching over 8 bases. Germline CDR1 reads SGHAT; CDR2 reads FQNNGV. CDR3 size: 14 residues. Trimming cost V 5 bases and J 7 bases; bases outside gene matches: 6. CDR3 DNA sequence: TGTGCCAGCAGCCAGGGACTAGTGGGCGGGGAGCTGTTTTTT. Translated: CASSQGLVGGELFF.

This clone was detected a few times. This rearrangement joins TRBV2 to TRBJ1-3, with D possibly being TRBD1 (6 bases). The CDR3 loop spans 14 amino acids. Germline CDR1 is SNHLY and CDR2 is FYNNEI. V was shortened by 6 bases and J by 4 bases, with 13 bases between the two germline ends. The CDR3 region is CASSKGGVGNTIYF. In DNA form, the CDR3 reads TGTGCCAGCAGCAAGGGGGGGGTCGGAAACACCATATATTTT.

The chain has TRBV5-1 and TRBJ2-7; D not resolved. Per germline, CDR1 SGHRS and CDR2 YFSETQ. Trimming removed 7 bases from V and 9 bases from J, with 17 bases in between. The CDR3 length is 12 residues. The CDR3 nucleotides read TGCGCCAGCCCTTCTAAGGTCCTAGGGCAGTACTTC. Protein: CASPSKVLGQYF.

The chain recombines TRBV6-1 with TRBJ2-5; no definite D call. CDR1 and CDR2 (germline): MNHNS, SASEGT. V gave up 4 bases and J gave up 0 bases, with 6 bases separating them. The CDR3 totals 13 residues. CDR3 residues: CASSARYQETQYF. CDR3 DNA sequence: TGTGCCAGCAGTGCCCGGTACCAAGAGACCCAGTACTTC.

V usage is TRBV5-5 and J usage is TRBJ1-1; TRBD1 is a possible D gene (5 bases). CDR3 length: 13 amino acids. Germline lookup yields CDR1 SGHKS and CDR2 YYEKEE (reference sequence). Between the trimmed V and J ends, which lost 1 base and 5 bases, there was a span of 9 bases. This CDR3 reads CASSLPGGTEAFF. The CDR3 DNA reads as TGTGCCAGCAGCTTGCCGGGGGGGACTGAAGCTTTCTTT.

This clone showed up just a few times. The CDR3 region is CASSLASGLNTEAFF. The DNA for the CDR3 is TGCGCCAGCAGCTTGGCCTCGGGGTTGAACACTGAAGCTTTCTTT. The chain joins TRBV5-1 to TRBJ1-1; the D is unclear. Per germline, CDR1 SGHRS and CDR2 YFSETQ. V was trimmed by 0 bases and J by 0 bases, leaving 9 bases between them. The CDR3 is 15 residues long.

This clone was recorded only once. This specimen includes other DNA sequences encoding the same CDR3. This chain uses TRBV7-2 with TRBJ2-7, with D unclear. The V gene lost 1 base and the J gene lost 0 bases, with 7 bases spanning the gap. The length of the CDR3 is 14 residues. Germline V CDR1 and CDR2: SGHTA, FQGNSA. The DNA of the CDR3 is TGTGCCAGCAGCTTAGGCCCTAGCTCCTACGAGCAGTACTTC. It encodes CASSLGPSSYEQYF.